A selection of T cell receptor beta chains follows, all from one sample in a study of control samples from healthy donors and cancer patients. Here immunoSEQ multiplex PCR was the method, and the copy in TCRdb shows in-frame clones only, minus some. The repertoire holds 160,000 or so clones, with 94% as singletons. Material: PBMCs. These receptor sequences come from a man aged 55 to 70 with colorectal cancer. The CDR3 runs from the conserved cysteine through the conserved F or W. Fields, in order: clone size, J gene, V gene, CDR3 protein. Not every row has a clone size; where given, it reads once, few, many or a size class.

clone size: NA; J gene: TRBJ1-2; V gene: TRBV2; CDR3 protein: CASRDPVETYGYTF
clone size: NA; J gene: TRBJ1-6; V gene: TRBV9; CDR3 protein: CASSVSSYNSPLHF
clone size: NA; J gene: TRBJ1-2; V gene: TRBV30; CDR3 protein: CAWRAGDGYTF
clone size: NA; J gene: TRBJ2-7; V gene: TRBV10-2; CDR3 protein: CASSERLNSYEQYF
clone size: NA; J gene: TRBJ2-7; V gene: TRBV3-1/TRBV3-2; CDR3 protein: CASSLDRAYEQYF
clone size: NA; J gene: TRBJ2-2; V gene: TRBV6-5; CDR3 protein: CASRGLNTGELFF
clone size: NA; J gene: TRBJ2-1; V gene: TRBV2; CDR3 protein: CASSEQESSYNEQFF
clone size: NA; J gene: TRBJ2-5; V gene: TRBV5-4; CDR3 protein: CASSGIDRGQETQYF
clone size: once; J gene: TRBJ1-4; V gene: TRBV4-2; CDR3 protein: CASSPESTATNEKLFF
clone size: NA; J gene: TRBJ2-7; V gene: TRBV18; CDR3 protein: CASSPGGGEQYF
clone size: NA; J gene: TRBJ1-5; V gene: TRBV6-6; CDR3 protein: CASRRQGGNQPQHF
clone size: NA; J gene: TRBJ2-7; V gene: TRBV4-3; CDR3 protein: CASSQDRGYEQYF
clone size: NA; J gene: TRBJ1-5; V gene: TRBV19; CDR3 protein: CATSGVYDNQPQHF
clone size: NA; J gene: TRBJ2-7; V gene: TRBV11-2; CDR3 protein: CASSSYRDRGPHEQYF
clone size: NA; J gene: TRBJ1-4; V gene: TRBV4-1; CDR3 protein: CASSQAGPGLNEKLFF
clone size: NA; J gene: TRBJ2-7; V gene: TRBV7-9; CDR3 protein: CASREQGPTYEQYF
clone size: NA; J gene: TRBJ2-1; V gene: TRBV11-2; CDR3 protein: CASSPRQLYNEQFF
clone size: NA; J gene: TRBJ2-5; V gene: TRBV29-1; CDR3 protein: CSVAVGTDRETQYF
clone size: NA; J gene: TRBJ2-3; V gene: TRBV7-2; CDR3 protein: CASSSDWSDTQYF
clone size: NA; J gene: TRBJ1-2; V gene: TRBV27; CDR3 protein: CASGGPARGGYTF
clone size: NA; J gene: TRBJ1-1; V gene: TRBV11-3; CDR3 protein: CASSPSGSRGTEAFF
clone size: NA; J gene: TRBJ1-1; V gene: TRBV6-5; CDR3 protein: CASSPGAKLFF
clone size: NA; J gene: TRBJ1-5; V gene: TRBV7-9; CDR3 protein: CASSAPYGDQPQHF
clone size: NA; J gene: TRBJ2-6; V gene: TRBV5-1; CDR3 protein: CASSYSGGLSGANVLTF
clone size: NA; J gene: TRBJ2-2; V gene: TRBV19; CDR3 protein: CASSTLGELFF
clone size: NA; J gene: TRBJ1-4; V gene: TRBV5-4; CDR3 protein: CASSLRAGGATNEKLFF
clone size: once; J gene: TRBJ1-5; V gene: TRBV7-9; CDR3 protein: CASSNTGVSNQPQHF
clone size: NA; J gene: TRBJ2-1; V gene: TRBV6-6; CDR3 protein: CASSTLAGGGNEQFF
clone size: NA; J gene: TRBJ2-5; V gene: TRBV7-6; CDR3 protein: CASSLGLVGETQYF
clone size: few; J gene: TRBJ1-5; V gene: TRBV4-3; CDR3 protein: CASSQDSNQPQHF
clone size: NA; J gene: TRBJ1-2; V gene: TRBV5-1; CDR3 protein: CASSLGDRGLGGYTF
clone size: NA; J gene: TRBJ1-2; V gene: TRBV4-1; CDR3 protein: CASSQVQGAGYGYTF
clone size: NA; J gene: TRBJ1-4; V gene: TRBV18; CDR3 protein: CASSRSATNEKLFF
clone size: NA; J gene: TRBJ1-2; V gene: TRBV12-3/TRBV12-4; CDR3 protein: CASSLEGVYGYTF
clone size: NA; J gene: TRBJ2-3; V gene: TRBV19; CDR3 protein: CASSLRQGAGTDTQYF
clone size: once; J gene: TRBJ2-7; V gene: TRBV30; CDR3 protein: CAWSGDDSSYEQYF
clone size: once; J gene: TRBJ2-7; V gene: TRBV4-1; CDR3 protein: CASSQALESRVEQYF
clone size: NA; J gene: TRBJ2-7; V gene: TRBV6-2/TRBV6-3; CDR3 protein: CASSPDIYEQYF
clone size: medium-sized; J gene: TRBJ1-1; V gene: TRBV5-4; CDR3 protein: CASSLAGRRGTEAFF
clone size: NA; J gene: TRBJ2-2; V gene: TRBV6-6; CDR3 protein: CASSYSSGYTGELFF
clone size: NA; J gene: TRBJ1-4; V gene: TRBV18; CDR3 protein: CASSPGNEKLFF
clone size: NA; J gene: TRBJ1-2; V gene: TRBV28; CDR3 protein: CASSPGPHRDGYTF
clone size: NA; J gene: TRBJ2-2; V gene: TRBV7-2; CDR3 protein: CASRTQVHTGELFF
clone size: NA; J gene: TRBJ2-7; V gene: TRBV2; CDR3 protein: CASSRDTVYEQYF
clone size: NA; J gene: TRBJ1-4; V gene: TRBV11-2; CDR3 protein: CASRAGTPNEKLFF
clone size: NA; J gene: TRBJ2-2; V gene: TRBV29-1; CDR3 protein: CSVAGRNRAAGELFF
clone size: NA; J gene: TRBJ2-3; V gene: TRBV7-6; CDR3 protein: CASSVSGTGGADTQYF
clone size: NA; J gene: TRBJ2-4; V gene: TRBV27; CDR3 protein: CASSSLTGDTKNIQYF
clone size: NA; J gene: TRBJ2-3; V gene: TRBV4-1; CDR3 protein: CASSQDPASGLTDTQYF
clone size: NA; J gene: TRBJ2-5; V gene: TRBV11-2; CDR3 protein: CASSLSPGETQYF
clone size: NA; J gene: TRBJ1-1; V gene: TRBV3-1/TRBV3-2; CDR3 protein: CASSQGATGGLRAFF
clone size: NA; J gene: TRBJ2-7; V gene: TRBV11-2; CDR3 protein: CASSLGSSEQYF
clone size: NA; J gene: TRBJ2-5; V gene: TRBV5-6; CDR3 protein: CASRKQPTGYQETQYF
clone size: NA; J gene: TRBJ2-5; V gene: TRBV11-2; CDR3 protein: CASRKPGTRLQETQYF
clone size: NA; J gene: TRBJ2-3; V gene: TRBV5-1; CDR3 protein: CASSLGLAGGQGTDTQYF